The entry below gives a single TCR beta chain sequence along with its context. Per the authors' pipeline: Quantification of nucleated cells was approximated via reference gene primer amplification. Using immunoSEQ multiplex PCR, the repertoire was profiled, and TCRdb retains in-frame clones only, with some absent. V, J and clone size are those of that table, while D and trimming were read from the DNA. In the table there are about 75,000 clones, approximately 90% of which are singletons. These data originate in a study of blood T cell repertoires in COVID-19. The wider study: The analysed material was cDNA or gDNA that came from T cells, B-cell-depleted T cells, or PBMCs.

The length of the CDR3 is 14 residues. The TCR sequence derives from a human donor in a cohort sampled during active COVID-19. The J gene is TRBJ1-2, the V gene TRBV21-1; the D call TRBD1 from the table was never checked on the DNA. TRBV21-1 is marked as a pseudogene. Sequencing was carried out using peripheral blood. CDR3 sequence: CASCRGQVLYGYTF. The CDR3 nucleotides read TGTGCCAGCTGCCGGGGACAGGTGCTCTATGGCTACACCTTC.